Following are 21 T cell receptor beta chains from one sample sequenced in a study of T cell repertoires in cytomegalovirus infection. TCRdb used MiXCR to reprocess the reads, holding one entry per CDR3 protein. The table has approximately 730,000 distinct CDR3 sequences, approximately 32% seen once. No antigen has been assigned to these receptors. Sequenced material: cultured CD8+ T cells from PBMCs, taken from culture after CMV antigen stimulation. The source of these receptors is a human donor in good health (CMV status not recorded). Some clones in this sample may be carry-over from other donors' samples.

The table lists this clonotype with a few counts. CDR3 coding DNA: TGTGCCAGCAGCTCGGCTCGGGGACCTAACACCGGGGAGCTGTTTTTT. Residues: CASSSARGPNTGELFF. The V and J genes are TRBV7-8 and TRBJ2-2; perhaps D is TRBD1 or TRBD2 (5 bases each). This CDR3 region has 16 residues. Trimming took off 4 bases at V and 2 bases at J, with 14 bases between the two ends. The V gene's germline CDR1 is SGHVS and CDR2 FQNEAQ.

The chain carries TRBV29-1 and TRBJ1-2; 7 positions match TRBD1. The CDR3 contains 13 residues. V was clipped by 4 bases and J by 3 bases; unmatched bases: 5. Germline CDR1 reads SQVTM; CDR2 reads ANQGSEA. CDR3: CSVGGGSDYGYTF. The CDR3 nucleotides are TGCAGCGTTGGAGGGGGCAGTGACTATGGCTACACCTTC.

With respect to this clonotype: Given a much more abundant clone one base away, this may be a read error. This chain uses TRBV12-3 or TRBV12-4 with TRBJ1-1; 8 bases agree with TRBD1. This CDR3 spans 12 amino acids. The CDR3 DNA follows: TGTGTCAGCAGGGGGGACAGGTTTGAAGCTTTCTTT. As protein: CVSRGDRFEAFF.

The gene calls are TRBV20-1 and TRBJ2-7, with 9 bases fitting TRBD1. The CDR3 loop spans 14 amino acids. CDR1 and CDR2 from the germline V gene are DFQATT and SNEGSKA (reference sequence). V lost 6 bases, J lost 4 bases, and 10 bases stayed unmatched. The DNA for the CDR3 is TGCAGTGCCCCCCAACAGGGGGCGGTTTACGAGCAGTACTTC. Protein product: CSAPQQGAVYEQYF.

This clonotype has a count of ten or more. The chain is built from TRBV7-9 and TRBJ1-6; D is ambiguous. V lost 3 bases, J lost 10 bases, and 22 bases lay in between. The CDR3 length is 17 residues. CDR1 SEHNR and CDR2 FQNEAQ come from the germline V gene (reference sequence). The CDR3 sequence: CASSLSGSRPHWSPLHF. In DNA form, the CDR3 reads TGTGCCAGCAGCTTGTCGGGTTCCCGACCCCATTGGTCACCCCTCCACTTT.

V gene TRBV4-1 combines with J gene TRBJ2-1; 8 nucleotides line up with TRBD1. Germline CDR1 is MGHRA and CDR2 is YSYEKL. CDR3 length equals 17 residues. The V and J ends lost 0 bases and 2 bases, in that order; junction bases with no gene match: 6. CDR3 sequence: CASSQEEAGGPYNEQFF. The CDR3 DNA follows: TGCGCCAGCAGCCAAGAAGAGGCAGGGGGCCCCTACAATGAGCAGTTCTTC.

The table lists this clonotype with a few counts. The V and J genes are TRBV7-9 and TRBJ1-1; no reliable D call. Germline V gene lookup returns CDR1 SEHNR and CDR2 FQNEAQ (reference sequence). Trimming took 2 bases from V and 3 from J, leaving 7 bases between them. The CDR3 has 13 residues. The CDR3 DNA is TGTGCCAGCAGCTTACCTCTCGACACTGAAGCTTTCTTT. It specifies CASSLPLDTEAFF.

There are a few counts of this clonotype. This chain uses TRBV20-1 with TRBJ1-5, with D hard to call. CDR1 and CDR2 from the germline V gene are DFQATT and SNEGSKA (reference sequence). V lost 1 base and J 0 bases, leaving 16 bases between the germline ends. The length of the CDR3 is 17 residues. CDR3 DNA sequence: TGCAGTGCTAGAGTTGGGCTGGCAGACTATAGCAATCAGCCCCAGCATTTT. Amino acids: CSARVGLADYSNQPQHF.

This rearrangement joins TRBV7-6 to TRBJ2-1, with D possibly called TRBD1 or TRBD2 (5 bases each). The CDR3 loop spans 11 amino acids. V lost 6 bases to trimming and J lost 7 bases, with 7 bases between them. CDR1 and CDR2 (germline): SGHVS, FNYEAQ. In DNA form, the CDR3 reads TGTGCCAGCAGAGGGACGAATGAGCAGTTCTTC. Protein sequence: CASRGTNEQFF. The full variable domain, its missing parts supplied by reference TRBV7-6 and TRBJ2-1, is GAGVSQSPRYKVTKRGQDVALRCDPISGHVSLYWYRQALGQGPEFLTYFNYEAQQDKSGLPNDRFSAERPEGSISTLTIQRTEQRDSAMYRCASRGTNEQFFGPGTRLTVL.

This chain connects TRBV14 to TRBJ2-2; D call uncertain. The V end lost 3 bases, the J end lost 7 bases, and 15 bases lay between the germline ends. Germline assignment: CDR1 SGHDN and CDR2 FVKESK. This CDR3 has 15 amino acids. In nucleotides, the CDR3 is TGTGCCAGCAGCCAGTATCAAGTCCCCAACGGGGAGCTGTTTTTT. Encoded protein: CASSQYQVPNGELFF.

V is TRBV19 and J is TRBJ2-3; no definite D call. The CDR3 covers 13 residues. Per germline, CDR1 LNHDA and CDR2 SQIVND (reference sequence). V was trimmed by 5 bases and J by 4 bases, leaving 10 bases between them. CDR3 sequence: CASSPLDADTQYF. The CDR3 DNA reads TGTGCCAGTAGTCCCCTCGACGCAGATACGCAGTATTTT.

The rearrangement uses TRBV12-3 or TRBV12-4 and TRBJ1-2, with a tentative D call TRBD1 (5 bases). V was shortened by 3 bases and J by 3 bases, with 14 bases between the two germline ends. This CDR3 is 15 amino acids long. CDR3: CASSFQGGNYYGYTF. CDR3 bases: TGTGCCAGCAGTTTCCAGGGTGGAAATTACTATGGCTACACCTTC.

This chain links TRBV11-2 with TRBJ2-7; 7 bases match TRBD2. The germline V gene encodes CDR1 SGHAT and CDR2 FQNNGV. CDR3 size: 13 residues. With V trimmed by 5 bases and J by 4 bases, 5 bases remained unmatched. CDR3 loop: CASSVSGGYEQYV. CDR3 in DNA: TGTGCCAGCAGCGTCTCCGGGGGGTACGAGCAGTACGTC.

The CDR3 sequence: CASSSKPGQVLRTLETQYF. For the CDR3, the DNA is TGTGCCAGCAGTTCAAAGCCGGGACAGGTCCTGAGAACCCTGGAGACCCAGTACTTC. V is TRBV12-3 or TRBV12-4 and J is TRBJ2-5, with 8 bases that match TRBD1. The CDR3 spans 19 residues. V trimming: 4 bases; J trimming: 5 bases; junction bases outside the gene matches: 21.

This clonotype appeared a single time. The rearrangement links TRBV18 to TRBJ2-3; 9 bases line up with TRBD1. Germline-derived CDR1 and CDR2 are KGHSH and LQKENI. There are 16 residues in the CDR3. V trimming: 3 bases; J trimming: 0 bases; junction bases outside the gene matches: 4. Here the CDR3 reads CASSPNRGPSTDTQYF. For the CDR3, the DNA is TGTGCCAGCTCACCCAACAGGGGGCCTAGCACAGATACGCAGTATTTT.

The V call is TRBV2, the J call TRBJ2-7, with 7 bases matching TRBD2. J lost 4 bases, V lost 9 bases, and 9 bases had no gene match. From germline, CDR1 is SNHLY and CDR2 FYNNEI. CDR3 size: 13 residues. The CDR3 DNA reads as TGTGCCAGGAGGAGCGGGGAGGGATACGAGCAGTACTTC. It codes for CARRSGEGYEQYF. The entire variable domain, with the rest obtained from reference TRBV2 and TRBJ2-7, is as follows: EPEVTQTPSHQVTQMGQEVILRCVPISNHLYFYWYRQILGQKVEFLVSFYNNEISEKSEIFDDQFSVERPDGSNFTLKIRSTKLEDSAMYFCARRSGEGYEQYFGPGTRLTVT.

Only a few counts were recorded for this clonotype. The genes are TRBV4-2 and TRBJ1-2; D gene ambiguous. Germline CDR1 reads LGHNA; CDR2 reads YNFKEQ. The ends were cut back, 0 bases at V and 3 bases at J, with 11 bases in the middle. The CDR3 runs 15 residues. In DNA, the CDR3 is TGTGCCAGCAGCCAAGATAGGAGCACCCACTATGGCTACACCTTC. Translation: CASSQDRSTHYGYTF.

The chain combines TRBV6-6 with TRBJ1-1, with D possibly being TRBD1 (6 bases). Germline-derived CDR1 and CDR2 are MNHNY and SVGAGI (reference sequence). This CDR3 is 15 amino acids long. Trimming pared 4 bases from V and 4 bases from J, leaving 16 bases between. CDR3 region: CASSLNGGAGTEAFF. The CDR3 DNA is TGTGCCAGCAGTTTGAATGGGGGGGCTGGCACTGAAGCTTTCTTT.

This clonotype was counted many times. The chain recombines TRBV7-2 with TRBJ2-1, with 9 bases aligning to TRBD1. The trim removed 5 bases at V and 9 bases at J, leaving 11 bases unmatched. The CDR3 loop spans 15 amino acids. Germline-derived CDR1 and CDR2 are SGHTA and FQGNSA. Here the CDR3 reads CASSHPGQGFGEQFF. CDR3 DNA sequence: TGTGCCAGCAGCCACCCGGGACAGGGTTTCGGTGAGCAGTTCTTC.

The V call is TRBV4-1, the J call TRBJ1-1, with a weak D call TRBD1 (5 bases). Per the germline V gene, CDR1 is MGHRA and CDR2 is YSYEKL. CDR3 length equals 15 residues. Trimming shortened V by 0 bases and J by 3 bases, and 11 bases separated the two germline ends. CDR3: CASSQDGGDYTEAFF. The CDR3 coding sequence is TGCGCCAGCAGCCAAGATGGGGGGGATTACACTGAAGCTTTCTTT.

The V call is TRBV27, the J call TRBJ2-1; 9 bases are shared with TRBD1. Per the germline V gene, CDR1 is MNHEY and CDR2 is SMNVEV (reference sequence). The CDR3 totals 15 residues. V lost 7 bases, J lost 14 bases, and 18 bases stayed unmatched. CDR3 loop: CASNFLGTGSVGEFF. CDR3 sequence (DNA): TGTGCCAGCAACTTCCTAGGGACAGGGTCCGTAGGGGAGTTCTTC.